The T cell receptor beta chain described here comes from a study of tumor-infiltrating lymphocytes in primary liver carcinoma. The sample holds one count of this clonotype. Constant-region priming of about 0.5 ug total RNA yielded TCR beta cDNA. Nested multiplex PCR, run for three rounds with slightly modified ARM-PCR, yielded TCR beta libraries. Via MiXCR, TCRdb re-called the multiplex PCR reads, giving one row per CDR3 protein. The sample records tens of thousands of distinct CDR3 sequences, about three quarters being singletons. Unsorted bulk tissue, roughly 20-32 mg of it, served as the source for co-extraction of RNA and DNA. This TCR came from a man in his forties or fifties with primary liver carcinoma and hepatitis B virus infection. Sample: liver tumor tissue from sampling region 4. The sample's subset: tumor region T4, right-lateral pole.

CDR3 sequence reads: CASGLHPTSGFYEQYF. The CDR3 DNA is TGTGCCAGTGGTCTCCACCCGACTAGCGGCTTCTACGAGCAGTACTTC. The chain is built from TRBV2 and TRBJ2-7; 9 nucleotides line up with TRBD2. Losses at the gene ends were 9 bases for V and 3 bases for J; bases not matched to a gene: 15. The CDR3 contains 16 residues. Per germline, CDR1 SNHLY and CDR2 FYNNEI.